This T cell receptor beta chain was observed in a study of T cells in Graves' hyperthyroidism and ophthalmopathy. Across the whole study: Peripheral blood was drawn at first diagnosis, prior to all treatment.

RNA transcripts yielded amplified TCR beta CDR3 regions. Using the HTBI primer set, a first-round RT-PCR was run on the TCR CDR3. MiXCR, applied by TCRdb to the multiplex PCR reads, yields one record per CDR3 protein. The data contain 600,000 to 750,000 distinct CDR3 sequences, around a sixth of them seen just once; the ten biggest clones take up roughly 16%. General study results and limits: Blood also carried most thyroid clonotypes expanded above 0.001. Prediction of ophthalmopathy progression came a median around 6 months pre-onset.

The CDR3 consists of 13 residues. V lost 7 bases, J lost 1 base, and 9 bases lay in between. This clonotype has ten or more counts. The antigen remains undetermined. The authors took PBMCs from 7.5 to 10 ml fresh peripheral blood. The chain combines TRBV12-3 or TRBV12-4 with TRBJ2-3, with D uncertain. The sequence was collected from a man in his fifties with Graves' hyperthyroidism. Sequenced sample: blood. CDR3 sequence (DNA): TGTGCCAGCACCCTTTGGGGCACAGATACGCAGTATTTT. Translated, it gives CASTLWGTDTQYF.